These 26 T cell receptor beta chains were all obtained from the same sample, sequenced in a study of cytomegalovirus exposure and HLA in healthy donors. This table comes from immunoSEQ multiplex PCR, and its TCRdb copy is limited to in-frame clones, with some not included. The data show under 400,000 clones, more than 80% seen once. The sequenced sample consisted of PBMCs. These TCRs come from a woman younger than 30 in good health and CMV-seronegative.

The chain links TRBV5-1 to TRBJ1-4; 9 bases agree with TRBD1. This CDR3 is built from 14 residues. CDR1 and CDR2 (germline): SGHRS, YFSETQ. V dropped 4 bases and J dropped 7; count of bases not matched to a gene: 5. For the CDR3, the DNA is TGCGCCAGCAGCCCAGGGACAGGGAGTGAAAAACTGTTTTTT. Protein product: CASSPGTGSEKLFF.

The chain uses TRBV14 and TRBJ2-5; 7 nucleotides match TRBD2. The CDR3 is 16 residues long. CDR1 and CDR2 (germline): SGHDN, FVKESK. The trim removed 0 bases at V and 1 base at J, leaving 5 bases unmatched. CDR3 sequence (DNA): TGTGCCAGCAGCCAAGATCGGGGGGTAGCCCAAGAGACCCAGTACTTC. This sequence encodes CASSQDRGVAQETQYF. Full variable domain (remainder filled in from reference TRBV14 and TRBJ2-5): EAGVTQFPSHSVIEKGQTVTLRCDPISGHDNLYWYRRVMGKEIKFLLHFVKESKQDESGMPNNRFLAERTGGTYSTLKVQPAELEDSGVYFCASSQDRGVAQETQYFGPGTRLLVL.

This chain joins TRBV28 and TRBJ1-1; perhaps TRBD1 as D (6 bases). CDR3 length equals 14 residues. Germline V gene sequence: CDR1 MDHEN, CDR2 SYDVKM. Between the trimmed V and J ends, which lost 5 bases and 7 bases, there was a span of 17 bases. CDR3 region: CASSPRGFRREAFF. The CDR3 DNA reads TGTGCCAGCAGTCCCAGGGGATTCCGGCGTGAAGCTTTCTTT.

V usage is TRBV5-5 and J usage is TRBJ1-1, with a tentative D call TRBD1 (6 bases). Trimming shortened V by 5 bases and J by 4 bases, and 15 bases separated the two germline ends. CDR1 and CDR2 (germline): SGHKS, YYEKEE (reference sequence). The CDR3 spans 14 residues. CDR3 sequence: CASRNEAGATEAFF. Here the CDR3 DNA reads TGTGCCAGCAGAAACGAAGCAGGGGCCACTGAAGCTTTCTTT.

This chain joins TRBV18 and TRBJ2-1; TRBD2 aligns across 7 bases. CDR1 is KGHSH and CDR2 is LQKENI in the germline V gene. This CDR3 contains 15 residues. The ends lost 1 base at V and 8 bases at J; junction bases unmatched: 8. The CDR3 nucleotides are TGTGCCAGCTCACCACTGTTTGGGACTAACGATGAGCAGTTCTTC. It is translated as CASSPLFGTNDEQFF.

The chain links TRBV6-5 to TRBJ2-2, with D tentatively TRBD2 (5 bases). The CDR3 extends over 14 amino acids. The V gene's germline CDR1 is MNHEY and CDR2 SVGAGI. Trimming took off 2 bases at V and 7 bases at J, with 11 bases between the two ends. The CDR3, as DNA: TGTGCCAGCAGTTACACTAAGAGGGTCGGGGAGCTGTTTTTT. Translated: CASSYTKRVGELFF.

The rearrangement links TRBV11-2 to TRBJ1-6, with 8 bases identical to TRBD1. The CDR3 spans 14 residues. CDR1 is SGHAT, CDR2 FQNNGV, per germline. With 5 bases clipped from V and 8 bases from J, the junction kept 5 bases outside the gene matches. The CDR3: CASSPLQGDSPLHF. The DNA of the CDR3 is TGTGCCAGCAGCCCCTTACAGGGGGATTCACCCCTCCACTTT.

The chain is built from TRBV27 and TRBJ1-5; tentative D call: TRBD1 (6 bases). Trimming stripped 3 bases from V and 2 bases from J, with 8 bases between. Germline V gene sequence: CDR1 MNHEY, CDR2 SMNVEV (reference sequence). The CDR3 covers 14 residues. The CDR3: CASSFSGGNQPQHF. The DNA for the CDR3 is TGTGCCAGCAGTTTTTCAGGGGGCAATCAGCCCCAGCATTTT.

The chain links TRBV28 to TRBJ1-5; no definite D call. This CDR3 spans 13 amino acids. Trimming left V 6 bases short and J 9 bases short, with 15 bases between. From germline, CDR1 is MDHEN and CDR2 SYDVKM. The CDR3 DNA reads as TGTGCCAGCAGGGACTCGGAGGGAGGGCCCCAGCATTTT. Amino acid sequence: CASRDSEGGPQHF.

V gene TRBV2 combines with J gene TRBJ1-2; 8 bases match TRBD1. Germline V gene data show CDR1 as SNHLY and CDR2 as FYNNEI. The trim removed 8 bases at V and 6 bases at J, leaving 14 bases unmatched. The CDR3 is 15 amino acids. CDR3 amino acids: CASRGLDRGRDGYTF. The CDR3 nucleotides read TGTGCCAGCCGCGGACTTGACAGGGGTAGGGATGGCTACACCTTC.

This clone was counted once. The rearrangement joins TRBV2 to TRBJ2-7; tentative D call: TRBD2 (5 bases). This CDR3 comprises 13 residues. Trimming cost V 6 bases and J 3 bases, with 12 bases left between them. Germline CDR1 is SNHLY and CDR2 is FYNNEI. This CDR3 is CASRVGVGYEQYF. The CDR3 nucleotides read TGTGCCAGCAGGGTGGGAGTTGGCTACGAGCAGTACTTC.

V gene TRBV5-4 combines with J gene TRBJ2-3; maybe TRBD1 (5 bases). The CDR3 has 16 amino acids. Germline V lookup: CDR1 SGHNT, CDR2 YYREEE (reference sequence). Trimming removed 0 bases from V and 2 bases from J, with 13 bases in between. This CDR3 is CASSLVLGHDTDTQYF. Here the CDR3 DNA reads TGTGCCAGCAGCTTGGTTCTAGGACACGACACAGATACGCAGTATTTT. Full variable domain (remainder filled in from reference TRBV5-4 and TRBJ2-3): ETGVTQSPTHLIKTRGQQVTLRCSSQSGHNTVSWYQQALGQGPQFIFQYYREEENGRGNFPPRFSGLQFPNYSSELNVNALELDDSALYLCASSLVLGHDTDTQYFGPGTRLTVL.

The chain combines TRBV7-3 with TRBJ2-3; 9 bases fit TRBD2. The CDR3 length is 15 residues. The V gene's germline CDR1 is SGHTA and CDR2 FQGTGA. The V gene end was trimmed by 4 bases and the J gene end by 9 bases; junction bases not matched to a gene: 11. The CDR3 is CASSSSGTSLETQYF. Here the CDR3 DNA reads TGTGCCAGCAGCTCATCCGGGACTAGCTTAGAAACGCAGTATTTT.

This clone was picked up many times. This sequence joins TRBV18 and TRBJ1-1; D is unresolved. The germline CDR1 and CDR2 sequences are KGHSH and LQKENI. V dropped 3 bases and J dropped 3 bases, with 14 bases sitting between them. The CDR3 has 15 amino acids. The DNA of the CDR3 is TGTGCCAGCTCACCGAGAAGGAGCGACGACACTGAAGCTTTCTTT. Its translation is CASSPRRSDDTEAFF.

V and J are TRBV10-3 and TRBJ2-3; TRBD2 aligns across 12 bases. Germline lookup yields CDR1 ENHRY and CDR2 SYGVKD. After removal of 4 bases from V and 3 bases from J, the junction contained 5 bases not matched to a gene. The CDR3 covers 16 residues. CDR3 protein: CAISAKTSGRTDTQYF. The CDR3 coding sequence is TGTGCCATCAGTGCAAAAACTAGCGGGAGGACAGATACGCAGTATTTT.

J is TRBJ1-1 and V is TRBV5-6; 7 nucleotides line up with TRBD1. The germline CDR1 and CDR2 sequences are SGHDT and YYEEEE. V gave up 4 bases and J gave up 1 base; unmatched junction bases: 4. This CDR3 has 14 residues. The CDR3 loop reads CASSRTGQNTEAFF. CDR3 nucleotide sequence: TGTGCCAGCAGCCGGACAGGCCAGAACACTGAAGCTTTCTTT. Supplemented by reference TRBV5-6 and TRBJ1-1, the full variable domain reads DAGVTQSPTHLIKTRGQQVTLRCSPKSGHDTVSWYQQALGQGPQFIFQYYEEEERQRGNFPDRFSGHQFPNYSSELNVNALLLGDSALYLCASSRTGQNTEAFFGQGTRLTVV.

Regarding this clone: The identical CDR3 is also encoded by other nucleotide sequences in the sample. This sequence joins TRBV12-5 and TRBJ2-1, with 14 bases fitting TRBD2. This CDR3 is built from 15 residues. Trimming removed 7 bases from V and 10 bases from J; junction bases left unmatched: 9. Germline CDR1 reads LGHNT; CDR2 reads FRNRAP. Here the CDR3 DNA reads TGTGCTAGTGCCCTCGGGACTAGCGGGAGTGGGGAGCAGTTCTTC. This sequence encodes CASALGTSGSGEQFF.

The rearrangement uses TRBV25-1 and TRBJ2-1; 7 nucleotides align to TRBD1. V trimming: 4 bases; J trimming: 12 bases; junction bases outside the gene matches: 6. Per the germline V gene, CDR1 is MGHDK and CDR2 is SYGVNS. The CDR3 consists of 12 residues. In DNA, the CDR3 is TGTGCCAGCAGTGCAACCCGGGACAGGCAGTTCTTC. It encodes CASSATRDRQFF.

The chain recombines TRBV19 with TRBJ2-7; TRBD1 aligns across 12 bases. Unmatched junction bases numbered 6, after V lost 5 bases and J lost 4 bases. There are 15 residues in the CDR3. Germline values: CDR1 LNHDA, CDR2 SQIVND (reference sequence). CDR3 sequence: CASSRGDRGPYEQYF. For the CDR3, the DNA is TGTGCCAGTAGTCGGGGGGACAGGGGGCCGTACGAGCAGTACTTC.

This chain connects TRBV2 to TRBJ2-7; 9 bases are shared with TRBD1. This CDR3 contains 14 residues. CDR1 is SNHLY and CDR2 is FYNNEI in the germline V gene. J gave up 2 bases and V 3 bases, and 2 bases lay outside the gene matches. The CDR3, as DNA: TGTGCCAGCAGTGAGGACAGGGGAGCCTACGAGCAGTACTTC. The encoded protein is CASSEDRGAYEQYF.

The chain uses TRBV5-1 and TRBJ2-7; 9 bases are a match to TRBD2. V shed 4 bases and J 0 bases; nucleotides not matched to a gene: 14. CDR1 and CDR2 (germline): SGHRS, YFSETQ. The CDR3 is 18 amino acids. CDR3 loop: CASSLRGASSGVSYEQYF. CDR3 coding DNA: TGCGCCAGCAGCCTCCGGGGGGCGTCTAGCGGGGTCTCCTACGAGCAGTACTTC. The full variable domain, rest sourced from reference TRBV5-1 and TRBJ2-7, is KAGVTQTPRYLIKTRGQQVTLSCSPISGHRSVSWYQQTPGQGLQFLFEYFSETQRNKGNFPGRFSGRQFSNSRSEMNVSTLELGDSALYLCASSLRGASSGVSYEQYFGPGTRLTVT.

The sample holds a few counts of this clone. The chain uses TRBV5-1 and TRBJ1-5, with D possibly being TRBD1 (6 bases). The CDR3 covers 14 residues. CDR1 is SGHRS and CDR2 is YFSETQ in the germline V gene. V lost 4 bases, J lost 6 bases, and 14 bases lay in between. CDR3 residues: CASSPSGGGQPQHF. CDR3 sequence (DNA): TGCGCCAGCAGCCCCAGTGGGGGCGGTCAGCCCCAGCATTTT.

The J gene is TRBJ2-2, the V gene TRBV28; 8 bases fit TRBD1. This CDR3 has 15 amino acids. After removal of 5 bases from V and 6 bases from J, the junction contained 8 bases not matched to a gene. From germline, CDR1 is MDHEN and CDR2 SYDVKM. The CDR3 region is CASSPGQGWAGELFF. As DNA, the CDR3 is TGTGCCAGCAGTCCCGGACAGGGATGGGCCGGGGAGCTGTTTTTT. Together with reference TRBV28 and TRBJ2-2, the CDR3 gives the full variable domain: DVKVTQSSRYLVKRTGEKVFLECVQDMDHENMFWYRQDPGLGLRLIYFSYDVKMKEKGDIPEGYSVSREKKERFSLILESASTNQTSMYLCASSPGQGWAGELFFGEGSRLTVL.

The chain has TRBV5-4 and TRBJ2-3, with 10 bases fitting TRBD2. The CDR3 is 18 amino acids. Germline V gene sequence: CDR1 SGHNT, CDR2 YYREEE (reference sequence). V trimming: 1 base; J trimming: 2 bases; junction bases outside the gene matches: 10. The CDR3 bases are TGTGCCAGCAGCTTGCCTAGCGGGAGACGTGGTGTCACAGATACGCAGTATTTT. Its translation is CASSLPSGRRGVTDTQYF.

This sequence joins TRBV13 and TRBJ1-1; weak D call: TRBD1 (5 bases). Trimming pared 1 base from V and 4 bases from J, leaving 10 bases between. CDR3 size: 14 residues. Germline CDR1 is PRHDT and CDR2 is FYEKMQ (reference sequence). The CDR3 region is CASSLVGGGTEAFF. CDR3 nucleotides: TGTGCCAGCAGCTTAGTTGGGGGGGGCACTGAAGCTTTCTTT.

In its sample, this clone was seen once. The J gene is TRBJ2-7, the V gene TRBV6-1, with D unclear. This CDR3 has 16 residues. Deletions cut 2 bases from V and 2 bases from J, with 16 bases between. The germline V gene has CDR1 MNHNS and CDR2 SASEGT. The CDR3 DNA reads as TGTGCCAGCAGTGAAAAGAGAGTAGCTGGTACCTACGAGCAGTACTTC. Translation gives CASSEKRVAGTYEQYF.